The 11 T cell receptor beta chains reported below all come from one sample, sequenced in a study of regulatory T cells in long-lasting Graves disease. The time point: newly diagnosed GD, antithyroid drugs for less than 3 months. RNA from PBMCs was the source of the TCR library. The authors built TCR beta libraries using iRepertoire HTBI primers and Arm-PCR of CDR3 regions. TCRdb re-called the multiplex PCR reads through MiXCR, storing one row per CDR3 protein. The repertoire has about 420,000 distinct CDR3 sequences, about 17% of them found once; the top ten carry around a quarter. The same sample was also used in a study of T cells in Graves' hyperthyroidism and ophthalmopathy.

This material consisted of peripheral blood mononuclear cells (PBMCs), taken at new diagnosis, from a patient treated with antithyroid drugs. Source of these receptors: a woman aged 18-35 years with Graves disease.

In its sample, this clonotype was seen a few times. The chain is built from TRBV6-2 or TRBV6-3 and TRBJ2-1; no clear D. The CDR3 length is 14 residues. The germline CDR1 and CDR2 sequences are MNHEY and SVGEGT. The germline V and J ends were trimmed by 2 bases and 3 bases, with 8 bases remaining between them. CDR3 protein: CASSYLSSYNEQFF. The CDR3 bases are TGTGCCAGCAGTTACCTCTCCAGCTACAATGAGCAGTTCTTC.

The chain combines TRBV4-2 with TRBJ1-5, with a possible D match to TRBD1 (6 bases). Germline-derived CDR1 and CDR2 are LGHNA and YNFKEQ. The CDR3 runs 21 residues. The V and J ends lost 0 bases and 4 bases respectively, with 28 bases between them. CDR3 loop: CASSQDWWPPHREGGNQPQHF. The CDR3, as DNA: TGTGCCAGCAGCCAAGATTGGTGGCCCCCCCACAGGGAAGGTGGGAATCAGCCCCAGCATTTT.

The gene calls are TRBV28 and TRBJ2-6; weak D call: TRBD1 (6 bases). The CDR3 runs 18 residues. Germline assignment: CDR1 MDHEN and CDR2 SYDVKM. The V gene lost 5 bases and the J gene lost 2 bases, with 19 bases spanning the gap. CDR3 in DNA: TGTGCCAGCAGTCCCCCCGGAGGAGCAGGGGCTGGGGCCAACGTCCTGACTTTC. As protein: CASSPPGGAGAGANVLTF.

The gene calls are TRBV11-2 and TRBJ2-5, with a weak D call TRBD1 (6 bases). The CDR3 has 14 amino acids. The V and J ends lost 4 bases and 1 base respectively, with 10 bases between them. Germline CDR1 reads SGHAT; CDR2 reads FQNNGV. The CDR3 DNA sequence: TGTGCCAGCAGCTGGACAGCTCCCCAAGAGACCCAGTACTTC. This gives the protein CASSWTAPQETQYF.

This clonotype was detected a few times. The chain combines TRBV5-1 with TRBJ2-1, with TRBD2 matching over 13 bases. The germline V gene has CDR1 SGHRS and CDR2 YFSETQ. CDR3 length: 16 amino acids. V gave up 4 bases and J gave up 3 bases; unmatched junction bases: 4. The CDR3 is CASSGGLAGVYNEQFF. The CDR3 bases are TGCGCCAGCAGCGGCGGACTAGCGGGAGTCTACAATGAGCAGTTCTTC.

This clonotype was counted only a few times. CDR3 coding DNA: TGTGCCAGCAGTGAAGTGGGACGGAGAAGCTCCTATAATTCACCCCTCCACTTT. Protein product: CASSEVGRRSSYNSPLHF. The chain links TRBV6-1 to TRBJ1-6; tentatively, D is TRBD1 (5 bases). Germline V gives CDR1 MNHNS, CDR2 SASEGT. The ends were cut back, 1 base at V and 0 bases at J, with 13 bases in the middle. The CDR3 sequence is 18 residues long.

This clonotype appeared many times. The J gene is TRBJ2-1, the V gene TRBV7-9; weak D call: TRBD1 (5 bases). CDR1 is SEHNR, CDR2 FQNEAQ, per germline (reference sequence). V was cut by 5 bases and J by 8 bases, with 19 bases left in between. The CDR3 totals 15 residues. The CDR3 nucleotides read TGTGCCAGCAGCACCTATACGGCGCTAGGGGATGAGCAGTTCTTC. Translating gives CASSTYTALGDEQFF.

The chain carries TRBV6-2 or TRBV6-3 and TRBJ2-3; D may be TRBD2 (5 bases). The CDR3 sequence is 13 residues long. Looked up from germline, CDR1 is MNHEY and CDR2 is SVGEGT. Trimming removed 7 bases at V and 2 bases at J, with 10 bases between. CDR3 sequence reads: CASKEGDTDTQYF. The CDR3 bases are TGTGCCAGCAAAGAGGGAGACACAGATACGCAGTATTTT.

This clonotype was seen many times. The rearrangement links TRBV20-1 to TRBJ2-7, with D maybe TRBD1 (6 bases). Germline V gives CDR1 DFQATT, CDR2 SNEGSKA (reference sequence). The CDR3 is 14 amino acids. Trimming pared 5 bases from V and 11 bases from J, leaving 25 bases between. The CDR3 DNA follows: TGCAGTGCTGGCGCGACAGGAACCCTCCTGGGGAAGTACTTC. Its protein is CSAGATGTLLGKYF.

This clonotype was observed a few times. The rearrangement joins TRBV5-4 to TRBJ2-5; a possible D gene is TRBD2 (6 bases). The germline CDR1 and CDR2 sequences are SGHNT and YYREEE (reference sequence). The CDR3 runs 16 residues. Trimming removed 0 bases at V and 5 bases at J, with 17 bases between. The CDR3 DNA sequence: TGTGCCAGCAGCTTGGCAGGGAGGCCAATGGGGGAGACCCAGTACTTC. Protein product: CASSLAGRPMGETQYF.

This clonotype was seen ten or more times. The J gene is TRBJ2-5, the V gene TRBV30; D tentatively fits TRBD1 or TRBD2 (5 bases each). Trimming stripped 4 bases from V and 4 bases from J, with 13 bases between. This CDR3 region has 13 residues. Germline V lookup: CDR1 GTSNPN, CDR2 SVGIG (reference sequence). This chain's CDR3 is CAWTDMGVETQYF. In DNA, the CDR3 is TGTGCCTGGACGGACATGGGAGTAGAGACCCAGTACTTC.